This T cell receptor beta chain was captured in a study of blood T cell repertoires in COVID-19. Germline CDR1 and CDR2: MDHEN and SYDVKM. V lost 2 bases to trimming and J lost 8 bases; unmatched junction nucleotides: 9. This CDR3 is built from 15 residues. Clones were read by immunoSEQ multiplex PCR, and TCRdb kept only the in-frame ones, dropping some. This sample has approximately 230,000 clones, with approximately 82% found just once. Participant-reported clinical history was the basis for cohort assignment. The sample taken for sequencing was PBMCs or T cells enriched from blood (not recorded which). The gene calls are TRBV28 and TRBJ1-2; 9 bases agree with TRBD1. The sequence came from a man aged 35-49 years who had recovered from COVID-19. The CDR3, as DNA: TGTGCCAGCAGTTTAATAGGGACAGGGCTGGTAGGCTACACCTTC. Translation: CASSLIGTGLVGYTF.